These T cell receptor beta chains were read from a single sample in a study of cytomegalovirus exposure and HLA in healthy donors. Using immunoSEQ multiplex PCR, the repertoire was profiled, and TCRdb retains in-frame clones only, with some absent. The sample holds 210,000 or so clones; around 86% are singletons and the top ten take about 9.4%. The sample taken for sequencing was PBMCs. The source is a woman aged 45-59 years in good health and CMV-seropositive. CDR3s include the opening cysteine and the closing phenylalanine or tryptophan. D genes are given only for firm matches. Not every row has a clone size; where given, it reads once, few, many or a size class.

cdr3_aa: CASSEDAGSGYTF
cdr3_nt: TGTGCCAGCAGTGAAGATGCAGGGTCTGGCTACACCTTC
clone_size: NA
d_call: NA
v_call: TRBV6-4
j_call: TRBJ1-2

cdr3_aa: CASSLQNQPQHF
cdr3_nt: TGTGCCAGCAGTCTCCAGAATCAGCCCCAGCATTTT
clone_size: NA
d_call: NA
v_call: TRBV6-6
j_call: TRBJ1-5

cdr3_aa: CASSPGGRQVVEQYF
cdr3_nt: TGCGCCAGCAGCCCCGGGGGGCGACAAGTGGTCGAGCAGTACTTC
clone_size: once
d_call: NA
v_call: TRBV5-1
j_call: TRBJ2-7

cdr3_aa: CASSLGGLVRGYTF
cdr3_nt: TGTGCCAGCAGCTTAGGAGGGCTCGTGCGGGGCTACACCTTC
clone_size: NA
d_call: NA
v_call: TRBV7-9
j_call: TRBJ1-2

cdr3_aa: CASSEGVAGGMQETQYF
cdr3_nt: TGCGCCAGCAGTGAGGGGGTAGCGGGGGGGATGCAAGAGACCCAGTACTTC
clone_size: NA
d_call: TRBD2
v_call: TRBV10-1
j_call: TRBJ2-5

cdr3_aa: CASSYGQSHTDTQYF
cdr3_nt: TGTGCCAGCAGTTACGGGCAGTCCCACACAGATACGCAGTATTTT
clone_size: NA
d_call: NA
v_call: TRBV6-6
j_call: TRBJ2-3

cdr3_aa: CASSPDDRYYEQYF
cdr3_nt: TGTGCCAGCAGCCCCGACGACAGATATTACGAGCAGTACTTC
clone_size: NA
d_call: NA
v_call: TRBV7-6
j_call: TRBJ2-7

cdr3_aa: CASSSAYTSGGPWYF
cdr3_nt: TGTGCCAGCAGTTCCGCATATACTAGCGGGGGGCCTTGGTATTTT
clone_size: NA
d_call: TRBD2
v_call: TRBV13
j_call: TRBJ2-3

cdr3_aa: CASSPWGGLTEAFF
cdr3_nt: TGTGCCAGCAGCCCATGGGGAGGGTTAACTGAAGCTTTCTTT
clone_size: NA
d_call: NA
v_call: TRBV9
j_call: TRBJ1-1

cdr3_aa: CASSLGGTGGAKNIQYF
cdr3_nt: TGTGCCAGCAGCCTAGGGGGGACAGGGGGGGCCAAAAACATTCAGTACTTC
clone_size: NA
d_call: TRBD1
v_call: TRBV7-3
j_call: TRBJ2-4

cdr3_aa: CASSYAGTGLYEQYF
cdr3_nt: TGTGCCAGCAGTTACGCCGGGACAGGCCTATACGAGCAGTACTTC
clone_size: NA
d_call: TRBD1
v_call: TRBV6-6
j_call: TRBJ2-7

cdr3_aa: CASSRQGLAGNTIYF
cdr3_nt: TGTGCCAGCAGTCGACAGGGTTTGGCTGGAAACACCATATATTTT
clone_size: NA
d_call: TRBD1
v_call: TRBV6-5
j_call: TRBJ1-3

cdr3_aa: CASSLDFGTGGNQPQHF
cdr3_nt: TGTGCCAGTAGCTTAGACTTCGGGACAGGGGGGAATCAGCCCCAGCATTTT
clone_size: NA
d_call: TRBD1
v_call: TRBV19
j_call: TRBJ1-5

cdr3_aa: CASSYERGTDTQYF
cdr3_nt: TGCGCCAGCAGCTATGAGCGTGGAACAGATACGCAGTATTTT
clone_size: NA
d_call: NA
v_call: TRBV5-1
j_call: TRBJ2-3

cdr3_aa: CASREDRVLEETQYF
cdr3_nt: TGTGCCAGCAGGGAGGACAGGGTTTTGGAAGAGACCCAGTACTTC
clone_size: NA
d_call: TRBD1
v_call: TRBV2
j_call: TRBJ2-5

cdr3_aa: CASSLSVLGVTEAFF
cdr3_nt: TGTGCCAGCAGCTTATCGGTCCTAGGCGTCACTGAAGCTTTCTTT
clone_size: NA
d_call: NA
v_call: TRBV7-3
j_call: TRBJ1-1

cdr3_aa: CASSRQGGRRNTIYF
cdr3_nt: TGTGCCAGCAGTCGACAGGGAGGCAGGAGAAACACCATATATTTT
clone_size: NA
d_call: TRBD1
v_call: TRBV6-1
j_call: TRBJ1-3

cdr3_aa: CASSLALLAGGADTQYF
cdr3_nt: TGTGCCAGCAGCTTAGCGCTGCTAGCGGGGGGTGCAGATACGCAGTATTTT
clone_size: NA
d_call: TRBD2
v_call: TRBV7-8
j_call: TRBJ2-3

cdr3_aa: CASSLRAGDRTEAFF
cdr3_nt: TGTGCCAGCAGCTTAAGGGCAGGGGATCGGACTGAAGCTTTCTTT
clone_size: few
d_call: NA
v_call: TRBV7-3
j_call: TRBJ1-1

cdr3_aa: CASSVLTGAGYGYTF
cdr3_nt: TGTGCCAGCAGCGTGTTGACAGGGGCGGGGTATGGCTACACCTTC
clone_size: NA
d_call: TRBD1
v_call: TRBV9
j_call: TRBJ1-2